Listed here are 9 T cell receptor beta chains from one sample, sequenced in a study of cytomegalovirus exposure and HLA in healthy donors. Measured with immunoSEQ multiplex PCR; TCRdb has only the in-frame clones, and not every one. The sample records under 85,000 clones, 94% being singletons. Sequencing was done on a sample of PBMCs. The receptors come from a woman aged 18-30 years in good health and CMV-seronegative.

CDR3: CASRPDSRANSPLHF. CDR3 coding DNA: TGTGCCAGCAGACCCGACAGTCGCGCCAATTCACCCCTCCACTTT. The chain is built from TRBV6-5 and TRBJ1-6; perhaps TRBD1 as D (5 bases). V lost 6 bases, J lost 7 bases, and 16 bases lay in between. Germline CDR1 is MNHEY and CDR2 is SVGAGI. CDR3 length: 15 residues.

The gene calls are TRBV4-1 and TRBJ1-1, with D tentatively TRBD1 (5 bases). Per the germline V gene, CDR1 is MGHRA and CDR2 is YSYEKL. V dropped 1 base and J dropped 1 base, with 22 bases sitting between them. CDR3 length: 19 residues. The CDR3 here is CASSQGRDPFGGRNTEAFF. The CDR3 nucleotides read TGCGCCAGCAGCCAAGGGAGGGACCCCTTCGGTGGGAGGAACACTGAAGCTTTCTTT.

This sequence joins TRBV15 and TRBJ2-1; TRBD1 matches 8 bases. The trim removed 2 bases at V and 3 bases at J, leaving 6 bases unmatched. This CDR3 is built from 16 residues. Germline V gene data show CDR1 as LNHNV and CDR2 as YYDKDF (reference sequence). CDR3 residues: CATSRLPGQGYNEQFF. The CDR3 DNA is TGTGCCACCAGCAGACTCCCAGGACAGGGCTACAATGAGCAGTTCTTC.

This chain uses TRBV10-3 with TRBJ1-1, with D possibly matching TRBD1 (5 bases). The germline CDR1 and CDR2 sequences are ENHRY and SYGVKD. Trimming took 4 bases from V and 1 from J, leaving 7 bases between them. The CDR3 extends over 13 amino acids. In DNA form, the CDR3 reads TGTGCCATCAGTGTGGACACGAACACTGAAGCTTTCTTT. Its protein is CAISVDTNTEAFF.

This chain joins TRBV5-4 and TRBJ2-1; D is perhaps TRBD2 (5 bases). Germline CDR1 is SGHNT and CDR2 is YYREEE (reference sequence). V lost 2 bases, J lost 10 bases, and 7 bases lay in between. This CDR3 is built from 11 residues. CDR3 sequence reads: CASSFLAEQFF. The CDR3 DNA reads TGTGCCAGCAGCTTTCTAGCAGAGCAGTTCTTC.

The chain combines TRBV7-2 with TRBJ2-1; 8 positions agree with TRBD2. V lost 9 bases and J lost 0; bases outside the gene matches: 4. The length of the CDR3 is 14 residues. Germline assignment: CDR1 SGHTA and CDR2 FQGNSA. CDR3 protein: CASQRETSYNEQFF. The CDR3 bases are TGTGCCAGTCAGCGGGAGACCTCCTACAATGAGCAGTTCTTC.

The chain recombines TRBV6-1 with TRBJ2-3, with TRBD2 as a possible D gene (6 bases). V was trimmed by 4 bases and J by 0 bases, leaving 11 bases between them. The CDR3 runs to 15 residues. Germline CDR1 reads MNHNS; CDR2 reads SASEGT. This CDR3 is CASSAISGSTDTQYF. Written as DNA, the CDR3 is TGTGCCAGCAGTGCGATTAGCGGTAGCACAGATACGCAGTATTTT.

The chain joins TRBV5-5 to TRBJ2-7; TRBD2 is a possible D gene (6 bases). Per germline, CDR1 SGHKS and CDR2 YYEKEE (reference sequence). V was clipped by 2 bases and J by 6 bases, with 15 bases between them. This CDR3 is built from 14 residues. The CDR3 protein is CASSLGTGYFEQYF. In DNA form, the CDR3 reads TGTGCCAGCAGCTTAGGGACTGGCTACTTCGAGCAGTACTTC.

This sequence joins TRBV7-8 and TRBJ2-1; D perhaps matches TRBD1 (5 bases). The CDR3 consists of 15 residues. V lost 1 base and J 2 bases, leaving 9 bases between the germline ends. Germline V gene data show CDR1 as SGHVS and CDR2 as FQNEAQ. The CDR3 loop is CASSLDLGAYNEQFF. For the CDR3, the DNA is TGTGCCAGCAGCTTAGATCTAGGGGCCTACAATGAGCAGTTCTTC.